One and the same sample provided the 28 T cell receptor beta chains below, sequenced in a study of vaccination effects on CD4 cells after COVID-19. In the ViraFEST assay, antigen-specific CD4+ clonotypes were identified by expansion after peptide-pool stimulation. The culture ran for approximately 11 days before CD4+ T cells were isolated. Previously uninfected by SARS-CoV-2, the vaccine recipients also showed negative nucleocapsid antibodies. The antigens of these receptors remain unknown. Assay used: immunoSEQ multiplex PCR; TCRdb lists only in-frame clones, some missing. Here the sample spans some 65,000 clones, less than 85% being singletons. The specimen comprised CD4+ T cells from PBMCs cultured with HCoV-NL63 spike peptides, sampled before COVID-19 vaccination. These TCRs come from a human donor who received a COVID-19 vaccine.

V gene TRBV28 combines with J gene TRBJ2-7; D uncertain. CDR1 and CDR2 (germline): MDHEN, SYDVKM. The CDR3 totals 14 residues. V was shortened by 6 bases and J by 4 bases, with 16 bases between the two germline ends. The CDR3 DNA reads TGTGCCAGCAGAGGCTTGGCACAGTCATACGAGCAGTACGTC. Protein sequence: CASRGLAQSYEQYV.

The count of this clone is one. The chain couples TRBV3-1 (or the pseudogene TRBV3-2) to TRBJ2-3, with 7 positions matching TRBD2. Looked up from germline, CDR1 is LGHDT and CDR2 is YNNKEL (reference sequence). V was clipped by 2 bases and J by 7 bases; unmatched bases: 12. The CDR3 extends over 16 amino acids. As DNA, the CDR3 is TGTGCCAGCAGCCAAATACCGGGACTATATGTAAATACGCAGTATTTT. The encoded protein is CASSQIPGLYVNTQYF.

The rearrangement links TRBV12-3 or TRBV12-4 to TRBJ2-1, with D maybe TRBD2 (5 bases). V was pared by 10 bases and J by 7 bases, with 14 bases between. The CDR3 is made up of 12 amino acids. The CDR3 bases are TGTGCCACCCAAACCCAGCGGAATGAGCAGTTCTTC. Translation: CATQTQRNEQFF.

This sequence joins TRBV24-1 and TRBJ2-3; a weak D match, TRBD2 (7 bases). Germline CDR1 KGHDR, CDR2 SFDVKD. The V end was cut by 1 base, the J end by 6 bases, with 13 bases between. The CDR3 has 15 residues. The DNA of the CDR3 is TGTGCCACCAGTGATTTATCGGGGGGCAAGGATACGCAGTATTTT. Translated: CATSDLSGGKDTQYF.

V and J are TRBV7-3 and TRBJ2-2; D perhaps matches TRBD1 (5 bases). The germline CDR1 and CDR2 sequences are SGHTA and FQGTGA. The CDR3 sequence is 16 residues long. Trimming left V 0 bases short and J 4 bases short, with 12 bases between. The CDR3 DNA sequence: TGTGCCAGCAGCTTAACCCTAGGGGCAGGCACCGGGGAGCTGTTTTTT. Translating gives CASSLTLGAGTGELFF.

The CDR3 region has the DNA TGTGCCAGCAGTGAAGATAACGTGGAGGGTGACGAGCAGTACGTC. It translates to CASSEDNVEGDEQYV. The gene calls are TRBV6-1 and TRBJ2-7; D possibly corresponds to TRBD2 (6 bases). Germline CDR1 and CDR2: MNHNS and SASEGT. V dropped 1 base and J dropped 5 bases, with 15 bases sitting between them. The length of the CDR3 is 15 residues.

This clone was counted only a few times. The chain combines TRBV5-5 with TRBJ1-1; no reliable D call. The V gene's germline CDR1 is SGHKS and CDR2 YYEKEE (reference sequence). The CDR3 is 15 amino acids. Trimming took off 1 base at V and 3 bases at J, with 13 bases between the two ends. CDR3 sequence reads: CASSLKPGWDTEAFF. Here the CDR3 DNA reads TGTGCCAGCAGCTTGAAGCCGGGCTGGGACACTGAAGCTTTCTTT.

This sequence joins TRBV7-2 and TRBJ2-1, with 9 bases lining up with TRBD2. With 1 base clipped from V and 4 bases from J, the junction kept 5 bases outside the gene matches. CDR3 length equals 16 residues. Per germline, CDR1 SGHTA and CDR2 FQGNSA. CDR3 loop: CASSLVSGGRYNEQFF. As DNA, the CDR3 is TGTGCCAGCAGCTTAGTTAGCGGGGGCCGATACAATGAGCAGTTCTTC.

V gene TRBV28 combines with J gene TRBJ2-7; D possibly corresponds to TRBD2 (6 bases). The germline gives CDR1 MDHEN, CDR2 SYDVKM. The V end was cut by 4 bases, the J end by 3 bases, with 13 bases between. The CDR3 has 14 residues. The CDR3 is CASSSGAPRYEQYV. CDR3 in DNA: TGTGCCAGCAGTTCGGGAGCCCCGCGCTACGAGCAGTACGTC.

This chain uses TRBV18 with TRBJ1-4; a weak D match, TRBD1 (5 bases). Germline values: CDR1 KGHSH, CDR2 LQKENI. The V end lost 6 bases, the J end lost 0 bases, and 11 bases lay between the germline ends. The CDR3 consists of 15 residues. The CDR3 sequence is CASSRTTATNEKLFF. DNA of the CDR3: TGTGCCAGCTCTCGGACAACTGCAACTAATGAAAAACTGTTTTTT.

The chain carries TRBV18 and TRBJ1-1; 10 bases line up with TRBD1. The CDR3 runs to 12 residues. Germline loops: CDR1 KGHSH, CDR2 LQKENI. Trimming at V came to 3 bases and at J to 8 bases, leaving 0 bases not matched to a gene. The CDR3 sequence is CASSPGQGEAFF. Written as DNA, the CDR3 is TGTGCCAGCTCACCGGGACAGGGGGAAGCTTTCTTT. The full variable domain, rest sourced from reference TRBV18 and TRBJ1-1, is NAGVMQNPRHLVRRRGQEARLRCSPMKGHSHVYWYRQLPEEGLKFMVYLQKENIIDESGMPKERFSAEFPKEGPSILRIQQVVRGDSAAYFCASSPGQGEAFFGQGTRLTVV.

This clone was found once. DNA for the CDR3: TGTGCCACCCAACCTACTACCGGGGGGCAGACCCAGTACTTC. This translates into CATQPTTGGQTQYF. V is TRBV24-1 and J is TRBJ2-5; TRBD2 might be the D (7 bases). The ends were cut back, 9 bases at V and 6 bases at J, with 19 bases in the middle. Germline V gene data show CDR1 as KGHDR and CDR2 as SFDVKD. There are 14 residues in the CDR3.

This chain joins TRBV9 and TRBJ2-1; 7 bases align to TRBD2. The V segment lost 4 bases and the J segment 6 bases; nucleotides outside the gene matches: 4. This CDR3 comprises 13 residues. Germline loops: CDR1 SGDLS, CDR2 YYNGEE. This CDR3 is CASSPRLANEQFF. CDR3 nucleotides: TGTGCCAGCAGCCCCCGACTAGCCAATGAGCAGTTCTTC.

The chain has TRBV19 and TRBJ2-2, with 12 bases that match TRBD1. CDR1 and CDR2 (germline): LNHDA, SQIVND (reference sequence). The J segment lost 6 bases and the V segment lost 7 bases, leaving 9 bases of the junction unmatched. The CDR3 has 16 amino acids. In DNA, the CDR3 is TGTGCCAGTAATGGGGACAGGGGGCGATTCGCCGGGGAGCTGTTTTTT. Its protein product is CASNGDRGRFAGELFF.

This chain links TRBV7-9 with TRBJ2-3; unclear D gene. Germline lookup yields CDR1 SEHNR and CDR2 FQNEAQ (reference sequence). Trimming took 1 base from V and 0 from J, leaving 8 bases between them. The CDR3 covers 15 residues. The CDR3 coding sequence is TGTGCCAGCAGCTTAGGGGTTCCTAGCACAGATACGCAGTATTTT. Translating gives CASSLGVPSTDTQYF.

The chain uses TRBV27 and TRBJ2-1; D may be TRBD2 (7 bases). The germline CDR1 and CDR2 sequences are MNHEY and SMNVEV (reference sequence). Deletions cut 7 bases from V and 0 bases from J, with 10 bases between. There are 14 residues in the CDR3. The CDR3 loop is CASKRGASYNEQFF. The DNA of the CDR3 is TGTGCCAGCAAACGGGGGGCCTCCTACAATGAGCAGTTCTTC.

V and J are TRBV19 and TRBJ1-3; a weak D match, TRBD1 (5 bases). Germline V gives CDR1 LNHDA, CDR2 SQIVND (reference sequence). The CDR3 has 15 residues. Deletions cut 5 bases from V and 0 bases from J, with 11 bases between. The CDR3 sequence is CASSLTANSGNTIYF. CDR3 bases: TGTGCCAGTAGTTTGACAGCGAACTCTGGAAACACCATATATTTT.

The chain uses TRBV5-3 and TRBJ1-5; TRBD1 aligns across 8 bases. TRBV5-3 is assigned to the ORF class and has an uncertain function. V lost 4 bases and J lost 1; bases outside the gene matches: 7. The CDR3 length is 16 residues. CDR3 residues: CARSPRRGRSNQPQHF. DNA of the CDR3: TGTGCCAGAAGCCCCCGCAGGGGGCGAAGCAATCAGCCCCAGCATTTT.

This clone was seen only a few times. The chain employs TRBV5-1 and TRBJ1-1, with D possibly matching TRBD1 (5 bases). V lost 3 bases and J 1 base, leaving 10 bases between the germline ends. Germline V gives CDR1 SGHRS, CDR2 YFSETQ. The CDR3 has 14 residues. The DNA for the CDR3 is TGCGCCAGCAGCTCGGGACCCGAGAACACTGAAGCTTTCTTT. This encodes CASSSGPENTEAFF. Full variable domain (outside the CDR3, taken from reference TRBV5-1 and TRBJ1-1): KAGVTQTPRYLIKTRGQQVTLSCSPISGHRSVSWYQQTPGQGLQFLFEYFSETQRNKGNFPGRFSGRQFSNSRSEMNVSTLELGDSALYLCASSSGPENTEAFFGQGTRLTVV.

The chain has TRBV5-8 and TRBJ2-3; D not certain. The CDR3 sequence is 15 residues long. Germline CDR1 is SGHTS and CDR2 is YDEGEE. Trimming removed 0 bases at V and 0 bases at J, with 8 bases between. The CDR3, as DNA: TGTGCCAGCAGCTTGGACCTTGGGAGCACAGATACGCAGTATTTT. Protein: CASSLDLGSTDTQYF.

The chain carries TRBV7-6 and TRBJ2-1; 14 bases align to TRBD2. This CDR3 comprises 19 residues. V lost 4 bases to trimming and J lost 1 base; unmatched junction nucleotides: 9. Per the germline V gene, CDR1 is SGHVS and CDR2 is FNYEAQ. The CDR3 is CASSSTGLAGGASYNEQFF. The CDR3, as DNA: TGTGCCAGCAGCTCTACCGGACTAGCGGGGGGCGCTTCCTACAATGAGCAGTTCTTC.

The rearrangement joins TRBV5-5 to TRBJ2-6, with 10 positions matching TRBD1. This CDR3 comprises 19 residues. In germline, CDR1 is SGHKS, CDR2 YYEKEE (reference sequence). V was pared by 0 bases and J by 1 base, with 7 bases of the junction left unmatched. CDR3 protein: CASSLAGTGEDSGANVLTF. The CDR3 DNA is TGTGCCAGCAGCTTGGCCGGGACAGGGGAAGATTCTGGGGCCAACGTCCTGACTTTC.

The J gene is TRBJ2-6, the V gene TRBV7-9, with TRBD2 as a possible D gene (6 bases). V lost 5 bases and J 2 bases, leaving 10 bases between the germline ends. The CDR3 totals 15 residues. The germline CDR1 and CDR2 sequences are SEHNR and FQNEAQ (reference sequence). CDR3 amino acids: CASSREPTGANVLTF. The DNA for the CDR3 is TGTGCCAGCAGCCGGGAGCCCACTGGGGCCAACGTCCTGACTTTC.

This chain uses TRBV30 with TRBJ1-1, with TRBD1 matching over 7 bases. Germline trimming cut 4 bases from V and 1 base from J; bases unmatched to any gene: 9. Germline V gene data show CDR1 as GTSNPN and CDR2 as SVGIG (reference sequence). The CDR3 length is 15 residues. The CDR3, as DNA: TGTGCCTGGAACCCTGGGGGGACAGCGAACACTGAAGCTTTCTTT. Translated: CAWNPGGTANTEAFF.

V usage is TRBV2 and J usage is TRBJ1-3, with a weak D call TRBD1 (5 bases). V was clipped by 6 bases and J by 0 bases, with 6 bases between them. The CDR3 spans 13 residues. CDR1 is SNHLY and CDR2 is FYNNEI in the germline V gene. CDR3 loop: CASRTASGNTIYF. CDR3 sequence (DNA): TGTGCCAGCAGGACAGCCTCTGGAAACACCATATATTTT.

The CDR3 DNA is TGTGCCAGCAGCTATAACACCGGGGAGCTGTTTTTT. Translation: CASSYNTGELFF. The genes are TRBV7-2 and TRBJ2-2; D gene uncertain. Germline V CDR1 and CDR2: SGHTA, FQGNSA. This CDR3 has 12 amino acids. V lost 4 bases and J lost 2, with 2 bases in between.

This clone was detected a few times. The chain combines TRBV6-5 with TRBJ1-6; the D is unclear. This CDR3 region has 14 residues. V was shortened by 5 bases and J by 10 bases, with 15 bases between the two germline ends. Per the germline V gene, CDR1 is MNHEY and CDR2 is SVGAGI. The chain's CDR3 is CASSRGNEVSPLHF. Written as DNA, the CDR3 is TGTGCCAGCAGTCGGGGAAACGAGGTCTCACCCCTCCACTTT.

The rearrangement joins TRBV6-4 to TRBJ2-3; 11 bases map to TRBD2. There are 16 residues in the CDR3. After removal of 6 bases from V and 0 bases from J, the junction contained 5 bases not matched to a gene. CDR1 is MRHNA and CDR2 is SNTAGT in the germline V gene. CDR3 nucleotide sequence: TGTGCCAGCAGACCCATAGCGGGGGGGAGCACAGATACGCAGTATTTT. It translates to CASRPIAGGSTDTQYF.